A selection of T cell receptor beta chains follows, all from one sample in a study of blood T cell repertoires in COVID-19. Method: immunoSEQ multiplex PCR; TCRdb's copy keeps in-frame clones and lacks some. Of 150,000 to 200,000 clones in the sample, around 90% are singletons; the top ten hold around 7%. The sequenced sample consisted of peripheral blood. These receptors were obtained from a middle-aged man with acute or convalescent COVID-19. Each CDR3 is given with its conserved first and last residue. Fields, in order: clone size, J gene, D gene, V gene, CDR3 protein, CDR3 DNA. A D gene is named only where the DNA matches it firmly. Only part of the rows carry a size: once, few, many, or a class if the clone is expanded.

NA,TRBJ1-4,NA,TRBV5-6,CASSSLEAVKLFF,TGTGCCAGCAGCTCCCTAGAGGCGGTAAAACTGTTTTTT
NA,TRBJ2-1,TRBD2,TRBV6-5,CASGTSPNEQFF,TGTGCCAGCGGGACTAGCCCTAATGAGCAGTTCTTC
NA,TRBJ1-1,NA,TRBV2,CASSEGRVGAFF,TGTGCCAGCAGTGAAGGTCGGGTTGGGGCTTTCTTT
NA,TRBJ1-2,TRBD1,TRBV19,CASSITGGNYGYTF,TGTGCCAGTAGTATCACAGGGGGAAACTATGGCTACACCTTC
NA,TRBJ1-6,NA,TRBV18,CASSPVGGTGNSPLHF,TGTGCCAGCTCACCAGTCGGGGGAACGGGTAATTCACCCCTCCACTTT
NA,TRBJ1-1,TRBD1,TRBV27,CASTPRTGWPTEAFF,TGTGCCAGCACCCCCCGGACAGGATGGCCCACTGAAGCTTTCTTT
NA,TRBJ1-2,TRBD1,TRBV15,CATSRPGTGNGYTF,TGTGCCACCAGCAGACCTGGGACAGGGAATGGCTACACCTTC
NA,TRBJ2-2,NA,TRBV5-1,CASSLALNTGELFF,TGCGCCAGCAGCTTAGCTCTGAACACCGGGGAGCTGTTTTTT
NA,TRBJ2-7,NA,TRBV5-6,CASSLIRDYEQYF,TGTGCCAGCAGCTTGATCAGGGATTACGAGCAGTACTTC
few,TRBJ2-1,TRBD2,TRBV4-3,CASSQGTSGDNEQFF,TGCGCCAGCAGCCAAGGGACTAGCGGGGACAATGAGCAGTTCTTC
NA,TRBJ1-2,NA,TRBV18,CASSPKQNYGYTF,TGTGCCAGCTCACCTAAACAAAACTATGGCTACACCTTC
NA,TRBJ1-6,NA,TRBV11-2,CASSPRTADNSPLHF,TGTGCCAGCAGCCCGCGGACAGCGGATAATTCACCCCTCCACTTT
NA,TRBJ1-2,NA,TRBV21-1,CASTGQNYGYTF,TGTGCCAGCACCGGACAGAACTATGGCTACACCTTC
NA,TRBJ2-2,NA,TRBV5-8,CASMALGGDTGELFF,TGTGCCAGCATGGCCTTAGGGGGGGACACCGGGGAGCTGTTTTTT
NA,TRBJ2-3,TRBD2,TRBV24-1,CATSRGGPTDTQYF,TGTGCCACCAGCCGGGGGGGACCCACAGATACGCAGTATTTT